The next 15 T cell receptor beta chains were all read from a single sample in a study of blood T cell repertoires in COVID-19. Here immunoSEQ multiplex PCR was the method, and the copy in TCRdb shows in-frame clones only, minus some. The table lists 95,000 to 100,000 clones, around 85% of them singletons. The sequenced sample was peripheral blood. These receptors were taken from a woman aged 55-69 years with acute or convalescent COVID-19.

This chain uses TRBV9 with TRBJ2-2; TRBD2 agrees at 14 bases. Trimming cost V 0 bases and J 5 bases; bases outside gene matches: 0. Germline loops: CDR1 SGDLS, CDR2 YYNGEE. This CDR3 has 16 residues. The CDR3 region has the DNA TGTGCCAGCAGCGTAGGACTAGCGGGGGGGACCGGGGAGCTGTTTTTT. This sequence encodes CASSVGLAGGTGELFF.

The rearrangement joins TRBV21-1 to TRBJ2-5; the table assigns TRBD1, which was not confirmed against the DNA. TRBV21-1 is labeled a pseudogene. This CDR3 is 14 amino acids long. CDR3 in amino acids: CATLKQGPGETQYF. In DNA form, the CDR3 reads TGTGCCACCTTGAAACAGGGGCCGGGGGAGACCCAGTACTTC.

As regards this clone: This could be a read error, since a much larger clone is one nucleotide away. V gene TRBV7-7 combines with J gene TRBJ1-1; D is unclear. The V and J ends lost 2 bases and 1 base respectively, with 5 bases between them. Germline CDR1 is SSHAT and CDR2 is FNYEAQ (reference sequence). The CDR3 extends over 13 amino acids. The CDR3 sequence: CASSLTRNTEAFF. The CDR3 bases are TGTGCCAGCAGCTTAACCAGGAACACTGAAGCTTTCTTT.

This sequence joins TRBV19 and TRBJ2-1, with D unclear. Trimming shortened V by 10 bases and J by 6 bases, and 19 bases separated the two germline ends. The CDR3 is 14 residues long. Looked up from germline, CDR1 is LNHDA and CDR2 is SQIVND (reference sequence). Here the CDR3 reads CATSNSPELNEQFF. DNA for the CDR3: TGTGCCACCTCCAACAGCCCCGAACTCAATGAGCAGTTCTTC.

The CDR3 region is CASAPNPYNEQFF. Here the CDR3 DNA reads TGCGCCAGCGCTCCTAACCCCTACAATGAGCAGTTCTTC. This chain links TRBV4-1 with TRBJ2-1; D is unresolved. This CDR3 spans 13 amino acids. In germline, CDR1 is MGHRA, CDR2 YSYEKL. Trimming took off 8 bases at V and 2 bases at J, with 10 bases between the two ends.

The chain is built from TRBV5-4 and TRBJ2-5; 11 bases are shared with TRBD2. CDR1 and CDR2 from the germline V gene are SGHNT and YYREEE (reference sequence). The CDR3 is 16 amino acids. V lost 0 bases, J lost 2 bases, and 3 bases stayed unmatched. CDR3 sequence: CASSLDLAGGQETQYF. CDR3 in DNA: TGTGCCAGCAGCTTGGACCTAGCGGGGGGACAAGAGACCCAGTACTTC.

The chain carries TRBV11-2 and TRBJ1-5; unclear D gene. The CDR3 contains 14 residues. V lost 1 base and J lost 6, with 10 bases in between. The germline V gene has CDR1 SGHAT and CDR2 FQNNGV. This CDR3 reads CASSLVGRGQPQHF. CDR3 bases: TGTGCCAGCAGCTTAGTAGGGCGGGGTCAGCCCCAGCATTTT. Filled out from reference TRBV11-2 and TRBJ1-5, the complete variable domain reads EAGVAQSPRYKIIEKRQSVAFWCNPISGHATLYWYQQILGQGPKLLIQFQNNGVVDDSQLPKDRFSAERLKGVDSTLKIQPAKLEDSAVYLCASSLVGRGQPQHFGDGTRLSIL.

The chain couples TRBV11-3 to TRBJ1-3; D might be TRBD1 (6 bases). The CDR3 has 17 amino acids. Germline CDR1 is SGHNT and CDR2 is YENEEA. Deletions cut 5 bases from V and 3 bases from J, with 20 bases between. The CDR3 DNA sequence: TGTGCCAGCAGCCTCCCCGTGGGGGCGCTTTTTGGAAACACCATATATTTT. It is translated as CASSLPVGALFGNTIYF.

The V call is TRBV4-1, the J call TRBJ2-5, with 9 bases identical to TRBD1. The ends lost 4 bases at V and 3 bases at J; junction bases unmatched: 6. The V gene's germline CDR1 is MGHRA and CDR2 YSYEKL. The CDR3 is 15 residues long. Here the CDR3 DNA reads TGCGCCAGCAGCCCGGGACAGGGTGTGAAAGAGACCCAGTACTTC. It codes for CASSPGQGVKETQYF.

V usage is TRBV2 and J usage is TRBJ2-5; TRBD1 is a possible D gene (5 bases). The CDR3 totals 10 residues. Germline assignment: CDR1 SNHLY and CDR2 FYNNEI. Trimming removed 7 bases from V and 5 bases from J, with 5 bases in between. The DNA of the CDR3 is TGTGCCAGCACAGGGGAGACCCAGTACTTC. It encodes CASTGETQYF.

The genes are TRBV7-3 and TRBJ2-2; D is undetermined. The germline gives CDR1 SGHTA, CDR2 FQGTGA. V lost 5 bases, J lost 8 bases, and 21 bases lay in between. The CDR3 is 16 residues long. CDR3: CASSLWQLGATGELFF. The CDR3 bases are TGTGCCAGCAGCCTCTGGCAGCTAGGCGCAACGGGGGAGCTGTTTTTT.

The chain uses TRBV3-1 (or the pseudogene TRBV3-2) and TRBJ2-7; 11 bases are a match to TRBD2. This CDR3 is 15 amino acids long. The germline V gene encodes CDR1 LGHDT and CDR2 YNNKEL (reference sequence). The V segment lost 1 base and the J segment 7 bases; nucleotides outside the gene matches: 6. In nucleotides, the CDR3 is TGTGCCAGCAGCCAAGGGCTAGCGGGGGGCCCGGAGCAGTACTTC. It codes for CASSQGLAGGPEQYF.

V usage is TRBV9 and J usage is TRBJ1-2, with 7 bases fitting TRBD1. Germline CDR1 reads SGDLS; CDR2 reads YYNGEE. This CDR3 comprises 13 residues. J lost 0 bases, V lost 6 bases, and 2 bases had no gene match. DNA of the CDR3: TGTGCCAGCAAGGGGGCCACTAACTATGGCTACACCTTC. This gives the protein CASKGATNYGYTF.

This CDR3 is CAISVTTTGELFF. CDR3 coding DNA: TGTGCCATCTCAGTGACAACGACCGGGGAGCTGTTTTTT. The chain combines TRBV10-3 with TRBJ2-2, with D unresolved. V was pared by 8 bases and J by 5 bases, with 12 bases between. The CDR3 totals 13 residues. Germline loops: CDR1 ENHRY, CDR2 SYGVKD.

The chain employs TRBV30 and TRBJ1-1; D not resolved. Trimming pared 8 bases from V and 6 bases from J, leaving 13 bases between. The CDR3 is 11 residues long. The V gene's germline CDR1 is GTSNPN and CDR2 SVGIG (reference sequence). CDR3 nucleotide sequence: TGTGCCGGCGGGCCTTACGCTGAAGCTTTCTTT. Protein sequence: CAGGPYAEAFF.